One sample yielded the 6 T cell receptor beta chains listed below, sequenced in a study of blood T cell repertoires in COVID-19. Method: immunoSEQ multiplex PCR; TCRdb's copy keeps in-frame clones and lacks some. The sample has some 70,000 clones, 65% to 90% seen once. The specimen sequenced was peripheral blood. The receptors originated from a woman aged 60-70 years with acute or convalescent COVID-19.

This chain links TRBV20-1 with TRBJ2-1, with 8 bases lining up with TRBD2. V dropped 3 bases and J dropped 1; count of bases not matched to a gene: 8. The germline gives CDR1 DFQATT, CDR2 SNEGSKA (reference sequence). This CDR3 has 16 amino acids. In DNA, the CDR3 is TGCAGTGCTAGTGTGGCTAGCGGGTTTTCCTACAATGAGCAGTTCTTC. Translated, it gives CSASVASGFSYNEQFF.

J is TRBJ2-7 and V is TRBV7-2, with D unclear. CDR3 length equals 14 residues. V shed 1 base and J shed 0 bases, with 7 bases lying between them. Germline V CDR1 and CDR2: SGHTA, FQGNSA. CDR3 protein: CASSLDRSSYEQYF. The CDR3, as DNA: TGTGCCAGCAGCTTAGACAGAAGCTCCTACGAGCAGTACTTC.

The chain joins TRBV12-3 or TRBV12-4 to TRBJ1-6; maybe TRBD1 (6 bases). Trimming took off 7 bases at V and 9 bases at J, with 13 bases between the two ends. CDR3 size: 13 residues. The CDR3 region is CASTRDMGSPLHF. DNA of the CDR3: TGTGCCAGCACCCGGGACATGGGTTCACCCCTCCACTTT.

The V call is TRBV5-1, the J call TRBJ1-2; unclear D gene. The CDR3 loop spans 15 amino acids. Germline values: CDR1 SGHRS, CDR2 YFSETQ. The ends were cut back, 0 bases at V and 8 bases at J, with 17 bases in the middle. The CDR3 sequence is CASSLATAANGGYTF. The CDR3 nucleotides are TGCGCCAGCAGCTTGGCCACAGCCGCGAATGGCGGCTACACCTTC.

V gene TRBV5-1 combines with J gene TRBJ1-2; 10 bases agree with TRBD1. There are 17 residues in the CDR3. CDR1 and CDR2 (germline): SGHRS, YFSETQ. With 0 bases clipped from V and 4 bases from J, the junction kept 9 bases outside the gene matches. DNA for the CDR3: TGCGCCAGCAGCTTGGGGCTCGGGACAGGGGCTGCCTATGGCTACACCTTC. Amino acid sequence: CASSLGLGTGAAYGYTF.

The V gene is TRBV2, the J gene TRBJ1-1; D ambiguous. CDR3 length: 14 amino acids. The germline V and J ends were trimmed by 4 bases and 4 bases, with 13 bases remaining between them. In germline, CDR1 is SNHLY, CDR2 FYNNEI. CDR3 DNA: TGTGCCAGCAGTGTTGGGCAGCCCTCCACTGAAGCTTTCTTT. Its protein is CASSVGQPSTEAFF.